The present T cell receptor beta chain was sequenced within a study of human T cells and chemical hapten exposure. This CDR3 is built from 14 residues. Germline V lookup: CDR1 SEHNR, CDR2 FQNEAQ (reference sequence). Each CDR3 protein is one row after TCRdb ran MiXCR on the RACE reads. Among 130,000 or so distinct CDR3 sequences, approximately 8.3% were seen once, and the ten largest hold 1.5% to 2%. The time point: healthy volunteer bleed at 2 weeks. Total RNA was extracted from unfractionated whole blood. This receptor was identified in a male donor in good health. Some clones in this sample may be carry-over from other donors' samples. Input material: whole blood. This chain connects TRBV7-9 to TRBJ2-5; TRBD2 matches at 8 bases. The CDR3 bases are TGTGCAGCAGGCAAGACTAGCGAGAGAGAGACCCAGTACTTC. Translated: CAAGKTSERETQYF.